Detailed here is one T cell receptor (beta chain). This clonotype has more than one count but fewer than ten. This receptor's antigen is unknown. Nothing much larger sits one base from this clone, and base qualities are not available. This entry is derived from a study of T-cell memory formation after mild COVID-19 (dated by TCRdb to 2020 to 2022). Context from the whole study: TCR sequence clusters from the two donors were found to be largely donor specific. In two donors, T-cell clones that expanded and contracted after mild COVID-19 were tracked by sequencing TCRalpha and TCRbeta repertoires over time. The cohort comprised two young, previously healthy adult volunteers, one female and one male.

PBMCs were isolated by Ficoll-Paque density gradient centrifugation. The full study reports these points: Some responding clones were found in pre-infection memory, which suggests that pre-existing cross-reactive memory T cells took part in the SARS-CoV-2 response. The second-wave clones that peaked on day 37 were not confirmed to be SARS-CoV-2 specific. Clones that contracted from day 15 to 85 showed balanced CD4/CD8 phenotypes, whereas a second wave of clones that expanded from day 15 to 37 leaned towards CD4+. Only a couple of mild cases were covered in the study, and larger cohorts including severe cases with pre-infection samples were considered necessary. Contracting CD4+ clones were located mainly in the CM and EM memory subsets, whereas CD8+ clones were found to be enriched in EMRA.

As encoded in the germline V gene, CDR1 is SGDLS while CDR2 is YYNGEE. Deletion took 0 bases off V and 4 bases off J, with a span of 10 bases between the germline ends. Its CDR3 holds 14 amino acids, cysteine through phenylalanine. Only the CDR3 DNA stays, 42 bases, in frame from base 1. Data came from an Illumina NovaSeq 6000. TCRalpha and TCRbeta cDNA libraries were built by 5'RACE with constant-segment primers, adding sample barcodes and unique molecular identifiers. Trizol reagent was used to extract RNA from every sample. Amplification of the libraries took two PCR steps, and the second step added a second sample barcode plus Illumina TruSeq adapters. Sequencing of the libraries was done on an Illumina NovaSeq, producing 2 x 150 bp paired-end reads. The original pipeline was this. Demultiplexing of reads and collapsing into UMI-guided consensus sequences were performed with migec v1.2.7. Using mixcr v2.1.11, UMI consensuses were aligned to TRA and TRB V and J templates and then assembled into clonotypes. A clonotype was counted as expanded or contracted only if both edgeR and NoisET called the change significant, with noise models trained on biological replicates. For edgeR calls, a false discovery rate-adjusted p below 0.01 and a log2 fold-change threshold of 1 were applied. As an exploratory analysis of dynamics, PCA with hierarchical clustering was applied to max-normalized trajectories of the 1000 most abundant clonotypes. Separately sequenced CD4+ and CD8+ repertoires were used to assign a CD4 or CD8 phenotype to each responding clone. TCRdb passed the public sequencing reads through fastp at Q25 and MiXCR, retaining productive beta sequences. Identical CDR3 protein sequences are pooled into one entry, listed with their most common genes and DNA. The V and J calls were determined by TCRdb, not by the authors. In this sample the table shows around 470,000 distinct CDR3 sequences, over 15% of which occur a single time. Of the sample, 8.4% falls within the top ten clones.

The clonotype originates from an adult woman who had mild COVID-19 (a few samples of this study predate the infection). The sample titles of this study are shuffled in the database, so cell type and time point are left out; the donor was told from shared clones. What was sequenced was PBMCs or a T cell subset sorted from them (not recorded which). The sequence links TRBV9 to TRBJ1-2, with the D gene call left open. The encoded CDR3 is CASSVEGEVYGYTF. The DNA sequence follows: TGTGCCAGCAGCGTAGAAGGAGAGGTCTATGGCTACACCTTC. With the portions outside the CDR3 filled from the reference TRBV9 and TRBJ1-2 genes, the complete variable region becomes DSGVTQTPKHLITATGQRVTLRCSPRSGDLSVYWYQQSLDQGLQFLIQYYNGEERAKGNILERFSAQQFPDLHSELNLSSLELGDSALYFCASSVEGEVYGYTFGSGTRLTVV.